These 3 T cell receptor beta chains originate from one sample sequenced in a study of T cells in Graves' hyperthyroidism and ophthalmopathy. Template material for amplifying TCR beta CDR3 regions consisted of RNA transcripts. When the TCR CDR3 underwent first-round RT-PCR, the HTBI primer set was used. TCRdb redid the calling of the multiplex PCR reads with MiXCR, one entry per CDR3 protein. The sample includes some 510,000 distinct CDR3 sequences, less than 25% seen only once; the top ten take approximately 25%. Sequencing input: blood. Source of these receptors: a man aged 18 to 30 with Graves' hyperthyroidism.

This sequence joins TRBV19 and TRBJ2-7; D perhaps matches TRBD2 (5 bases). The CDR3 runs to 15 residues. Germline V gene data show CDR1 as LNHDA and CDR2 as SQIVND (reference sequence). Trimming shortened V by 8 bases and J by 5 bases, and 22 bases separated the two germline ends. CDR3 residues: CASSSRAAGGHEQYF. The CDR3 DNA sequence: TGTGCCAGTTCTTCCCGGGCGGCAGGAGGTCACGAGCAGTACTTC.

This clonotype was detected ten times or more. V and J are TRBV4-2 and TRBJ1-1, with D uncertain. The V and J ends lost 1 base and 1 base respectively, with 10 bases between them. Germline CDR1 reads LGHNA; CDR2 reads YNFKEQ. The CDR3 is 15 amino acids. The CDR3 DNA follows: TGTGCCAGCAGCCAAGGCTCGGTACCGAACACTGAAGCTTTCTTT. It encodes CASSQGSVPNTEAFF.

This clonotype was detected ten times or more. The chain recombines TRBV27 with TRBJ1-2; 10 positions agree with TRBD1. CDR1 is MNHEY, CDR2 SMNVEV, per germline (reference sequence). The CDR3 has 15 amino acids. J lost 8 bases, V lost 3 bases, and 9 bases had no gene match. For the CDR3, the DNA is TGTGCCAGCAGTTTTCTGGGACAGGGGCCTCACGGCTACACCTTC. This sequence encodes CASSFLGQGPHGYTF.